This TCR beta chain was retrieved from a study of a mutant IDH1 vaccine in newly diagnosed glioma. Study-level information: All eight of the vaccinations patients received fell in weeks 1, 3, 5, 7, 11, 15, 19 and 23. It was radiotherapy, temozolomide, or both that patients received previously, with most receiving both.

Stated time point: week 5, during vaccination. Doses of 300 ug of mutant IDH1 20-mer peptide were given with topical imiquimod. CDR3 length: 14 residues. Germline lookup yields CDR1 SGHNT and CDR2 YYREEE (reference sequence). The V and J ends lost 4 bases and 1 base respectively, with 9 bases between them. Some clones are missing from TCRdb's copy, which holds only in-frame ones; the method was immunoSEQ multiplex PCR. The table includes some 51,000 clones, roughly 78% detected once. About this clone itself: Its target is unknown.

The sample consisted of PBMCs, taken from a glioma patient whose treatment included an IDH1 peptide vaccine. This chain joins TRBV5-4 and TRBJ2-1; D might be TRBD1 (6 bases). The clonotype was recovered from a man between 45 and 60 years old with glioma. The CDR3 reads CASSPQGSYNEQFF. CDR3 nucleotides: TGTGCCAGCAGCCCACAGGGATCCTACAATGAGCAGTTCTTC. Full variable domain (outside the CDR3, taken from reference TRBV5-4 and TRBJ2-1): ETGVTQSPTHLIKTRGQQVTLRCSSQSGHNTVSWYQQALGQGPQFIFQYYREEENGRGNFPPRFSGLQFPNYSSELNVNALELDDSALYLCASSPQGSYNEQFFGPGTRLTVL.